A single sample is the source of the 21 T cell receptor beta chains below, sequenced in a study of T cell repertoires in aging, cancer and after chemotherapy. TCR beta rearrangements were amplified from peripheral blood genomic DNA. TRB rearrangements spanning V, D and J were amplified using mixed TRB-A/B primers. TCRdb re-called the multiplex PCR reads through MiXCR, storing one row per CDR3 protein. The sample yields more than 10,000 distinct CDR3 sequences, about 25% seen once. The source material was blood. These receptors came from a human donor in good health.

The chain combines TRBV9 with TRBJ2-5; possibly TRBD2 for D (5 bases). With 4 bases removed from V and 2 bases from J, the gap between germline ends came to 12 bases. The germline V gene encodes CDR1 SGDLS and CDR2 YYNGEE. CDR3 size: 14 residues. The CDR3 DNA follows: TGTGCCAGCAGCCCCCAACCGGGGCAAGAGACCCAGTACTTC. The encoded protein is CASSPQPGQETQYF.

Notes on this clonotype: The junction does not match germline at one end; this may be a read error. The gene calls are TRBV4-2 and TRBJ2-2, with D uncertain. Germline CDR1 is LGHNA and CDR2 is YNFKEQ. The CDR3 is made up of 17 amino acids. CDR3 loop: CASSFRGSTSNTGELFF. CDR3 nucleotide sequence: TGCGCCAGCTCCTTTCGTGGCAGCACCTCGAACACCGGGGAGCTGTTTTTT.

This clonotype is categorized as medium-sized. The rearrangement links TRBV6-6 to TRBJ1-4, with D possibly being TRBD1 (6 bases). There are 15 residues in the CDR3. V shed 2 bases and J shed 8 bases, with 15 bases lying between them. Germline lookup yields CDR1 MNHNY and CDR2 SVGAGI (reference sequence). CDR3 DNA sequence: TGTGCCAGCAGTTACAATGCGGGGGCTGGGGAAAAACTGTTTTTT. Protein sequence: CASSYNAGAGEKLFF.

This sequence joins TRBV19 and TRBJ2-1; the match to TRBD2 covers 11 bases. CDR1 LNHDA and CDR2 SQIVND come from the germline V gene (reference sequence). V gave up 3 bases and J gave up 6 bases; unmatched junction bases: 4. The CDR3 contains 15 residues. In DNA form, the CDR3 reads TGTGCCAGTAGTATGGAGCTAGCGGGGGGCAATGAGCAGTTCTTC. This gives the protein CASSMELAGGNEQFF.

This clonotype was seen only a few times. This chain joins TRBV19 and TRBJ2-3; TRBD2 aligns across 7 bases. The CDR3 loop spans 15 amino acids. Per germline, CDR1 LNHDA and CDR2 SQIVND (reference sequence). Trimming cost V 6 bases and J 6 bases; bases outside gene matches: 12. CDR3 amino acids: CASSDGRAGEDTQYF. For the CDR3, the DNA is TGTGCCAGTAGCGATGGTAGGGCGGGGGAGGATACGCAGTATTTT.

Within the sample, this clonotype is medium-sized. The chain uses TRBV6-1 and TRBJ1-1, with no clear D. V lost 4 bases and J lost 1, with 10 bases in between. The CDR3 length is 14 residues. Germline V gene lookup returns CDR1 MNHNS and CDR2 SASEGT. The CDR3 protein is CASSVQSGNTEAFF. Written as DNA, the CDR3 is TGTGCCAGCAGTGTCCAATCAGGGAACACTGAAGCTTTCTTT.

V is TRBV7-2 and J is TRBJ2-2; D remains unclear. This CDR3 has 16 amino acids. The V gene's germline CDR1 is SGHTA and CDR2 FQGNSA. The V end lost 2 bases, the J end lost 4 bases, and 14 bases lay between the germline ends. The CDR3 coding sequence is TGTGCCAGCAGCTTAACCAGAGTTGGGCCCACCGGGGAGCTGTTTTTT. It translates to CASSLTRVGPTGELFF.

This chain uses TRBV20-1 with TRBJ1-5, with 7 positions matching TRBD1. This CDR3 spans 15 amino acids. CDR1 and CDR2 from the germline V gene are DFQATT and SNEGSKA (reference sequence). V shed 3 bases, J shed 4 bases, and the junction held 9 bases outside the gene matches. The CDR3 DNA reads TGCAGTGCTAGCGACTACAGGGGAGGGAATCAGCCCCAGCATTTT. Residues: CSASDYRGGNQPQHF.

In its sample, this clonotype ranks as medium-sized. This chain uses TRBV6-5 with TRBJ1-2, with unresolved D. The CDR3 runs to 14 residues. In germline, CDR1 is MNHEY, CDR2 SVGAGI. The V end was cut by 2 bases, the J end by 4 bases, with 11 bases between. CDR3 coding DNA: TGTGCCAGCAGTTACGGAGTGGGAAGCTATGGCTACACCTTC. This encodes CASSYGVGSYGYTF.

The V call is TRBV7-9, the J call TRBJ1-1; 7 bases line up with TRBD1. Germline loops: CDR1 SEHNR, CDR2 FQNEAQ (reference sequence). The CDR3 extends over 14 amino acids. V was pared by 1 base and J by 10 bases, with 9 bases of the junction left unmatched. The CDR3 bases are TGTGCCAGCAGCTTAGGGACAGGTGGTTGGGGAGCTTTCTTT. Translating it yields CASSLGTGGWGAFF.

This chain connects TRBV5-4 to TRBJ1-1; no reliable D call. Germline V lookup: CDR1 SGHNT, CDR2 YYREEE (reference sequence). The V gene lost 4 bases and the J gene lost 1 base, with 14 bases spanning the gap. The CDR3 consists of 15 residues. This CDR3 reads CASSQARAQNTEAFF. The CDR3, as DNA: TGTGCCAGCAGCCAGGCAAGGGCACAGAACACTGAAGCTTTCTTT.

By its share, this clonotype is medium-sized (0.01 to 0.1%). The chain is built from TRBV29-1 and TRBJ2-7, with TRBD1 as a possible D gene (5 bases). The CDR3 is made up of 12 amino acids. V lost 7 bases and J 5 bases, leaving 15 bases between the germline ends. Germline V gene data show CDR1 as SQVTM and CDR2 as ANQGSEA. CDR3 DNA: TGCAGCGCCAGTCAGGGTAGAAACGAGCAGTACTTC. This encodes CSASQGRNEQYF.

The CDR3 DNA reads TGCGCCAGCAGTGATGGGAGGGCTACTTGGAGCTACACCTTC. Its protein product is CASSDGRATWSYTF. The rearrangement joins TRBV10-2 to TRBJ1-2; no clear D. The length of the CDR3 is 14 residues. Germline V gene sequence: CDR1 WSHSY, CDR2 SAAADI. The V end was cut by 3 bases, the J end by 9 bases, with 17 bases between.

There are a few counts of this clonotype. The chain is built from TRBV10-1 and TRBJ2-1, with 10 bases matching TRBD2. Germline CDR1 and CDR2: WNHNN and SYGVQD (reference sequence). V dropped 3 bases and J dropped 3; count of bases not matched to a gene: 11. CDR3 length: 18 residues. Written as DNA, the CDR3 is TGCGCCAGCAGTGACTCGAGGCTAGCGGGGGTATTCTACAATGAGCAGTTCTTC. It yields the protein CASSDSRLAGVFYNEQFF.

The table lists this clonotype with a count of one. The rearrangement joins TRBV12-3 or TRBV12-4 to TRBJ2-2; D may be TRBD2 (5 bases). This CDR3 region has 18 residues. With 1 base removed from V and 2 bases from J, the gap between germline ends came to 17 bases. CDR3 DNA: TGTGCCAGCAGTTTAGGTGAGGGTTCCGATTATAACACCGGGGAGCTGTTTTTT. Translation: CASSLGEGSDYNTGELFF.

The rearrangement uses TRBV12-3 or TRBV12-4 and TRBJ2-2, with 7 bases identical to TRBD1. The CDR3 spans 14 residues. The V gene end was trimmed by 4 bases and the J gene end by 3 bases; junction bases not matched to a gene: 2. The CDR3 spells CASSYGTDTGELFF. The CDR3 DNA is TGTGCCAGCAGTTACGGGACAGACACCGGGGAGCTGTTTTTT.

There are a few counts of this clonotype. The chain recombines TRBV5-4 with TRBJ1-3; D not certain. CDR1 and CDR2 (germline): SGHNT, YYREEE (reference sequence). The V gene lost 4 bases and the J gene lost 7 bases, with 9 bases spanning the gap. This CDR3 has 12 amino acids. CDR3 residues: CASSLDGNTIYF. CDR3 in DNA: TGTGCCAGCAGCCTGGACGGGAACACCATATATTTT.

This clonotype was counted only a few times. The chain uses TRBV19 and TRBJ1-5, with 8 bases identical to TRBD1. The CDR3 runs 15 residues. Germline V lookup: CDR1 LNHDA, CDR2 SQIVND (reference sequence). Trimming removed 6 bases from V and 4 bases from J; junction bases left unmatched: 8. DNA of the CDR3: TGTGCCAGTAGCTTGACAGGGGCCGGGAATCAGCCCCAGCATTTT. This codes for CASSLTGAGNQPQHF.

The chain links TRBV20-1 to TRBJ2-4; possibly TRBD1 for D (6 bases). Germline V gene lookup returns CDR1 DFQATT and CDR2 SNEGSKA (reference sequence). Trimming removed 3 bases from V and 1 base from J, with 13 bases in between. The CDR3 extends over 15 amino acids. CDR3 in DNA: TGCAGTGCTAGGGCCCAGGGGATGGCCAAAAACATTCAGTACTTC. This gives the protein CSARAQGMAKNIQYF.

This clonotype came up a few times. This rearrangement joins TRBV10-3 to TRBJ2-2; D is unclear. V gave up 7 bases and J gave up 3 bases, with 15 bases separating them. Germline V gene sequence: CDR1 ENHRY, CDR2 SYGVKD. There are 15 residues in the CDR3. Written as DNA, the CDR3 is TGTGCCATCAAGTCGGCAGAAAAGGACACCGGGGAGCTGTTTTTT. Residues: CAIKSAEKDTGELFF.

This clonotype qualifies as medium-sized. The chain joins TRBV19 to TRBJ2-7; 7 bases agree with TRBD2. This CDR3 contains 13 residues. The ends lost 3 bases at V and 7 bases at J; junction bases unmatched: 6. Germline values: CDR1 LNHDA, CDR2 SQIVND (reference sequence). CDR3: CASSMRQGGEQYV. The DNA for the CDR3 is TGTGCCAGTAGTATGAGGCAGGGAGGGGAGCAGTACGTC.